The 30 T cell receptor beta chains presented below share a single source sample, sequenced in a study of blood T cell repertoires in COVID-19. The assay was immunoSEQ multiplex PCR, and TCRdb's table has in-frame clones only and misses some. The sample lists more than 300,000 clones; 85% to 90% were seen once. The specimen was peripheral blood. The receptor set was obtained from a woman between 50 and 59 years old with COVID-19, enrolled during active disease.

The CDR3 nucleotides are TGTGCCAGCAGCTCCAGACTAGCGGGCAATGAGCAGTTCTTC. Protein product: CASSSRLAGNEQFF. The chain recombines TRBV7-2 with TRBJ2-1, with 10 bases matching TRBD2. CDR3 length: 14 residues. V gave up 4 bases and J gave up 6 bases; unmatched junction bases: 3. CDR1 is SGHTA and CDR2 is FQGNSA in the germline V gene.

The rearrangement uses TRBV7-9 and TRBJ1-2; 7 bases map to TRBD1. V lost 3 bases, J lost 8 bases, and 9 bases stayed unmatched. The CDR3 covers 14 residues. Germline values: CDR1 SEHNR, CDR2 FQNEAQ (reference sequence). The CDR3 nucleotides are TGTGCCAGCAGCTTCTTGACAGGGACGGGGGGCTACACCTTC. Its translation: CASSFLTGTGGYTF.

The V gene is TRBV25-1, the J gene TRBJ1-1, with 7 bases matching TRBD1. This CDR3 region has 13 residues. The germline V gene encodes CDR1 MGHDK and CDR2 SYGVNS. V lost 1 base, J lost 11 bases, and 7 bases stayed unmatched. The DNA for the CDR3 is TGTGCCAGCAGTGAATCGGGACAGCAAGTGGCTTTCTTT. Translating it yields CASSESGQQVAFF.

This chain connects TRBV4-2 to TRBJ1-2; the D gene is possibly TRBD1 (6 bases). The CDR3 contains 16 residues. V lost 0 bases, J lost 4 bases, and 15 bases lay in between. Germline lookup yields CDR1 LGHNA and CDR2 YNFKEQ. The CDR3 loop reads CASSQDIGQITYGYTF. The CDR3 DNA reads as TGTGCCAGCAGCCAAGATATAGGACAGATAACCTATGGCTACACCTTC.

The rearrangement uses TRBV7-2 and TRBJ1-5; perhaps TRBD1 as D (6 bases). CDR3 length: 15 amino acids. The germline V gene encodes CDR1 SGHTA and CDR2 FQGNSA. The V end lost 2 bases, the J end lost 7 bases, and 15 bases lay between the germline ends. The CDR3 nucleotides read TGTGCCAGCAGCTTAAGGGGGAGAGGGGACCAGCCCCAGCATTTT. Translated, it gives CASSLRGRGDQPQHF.

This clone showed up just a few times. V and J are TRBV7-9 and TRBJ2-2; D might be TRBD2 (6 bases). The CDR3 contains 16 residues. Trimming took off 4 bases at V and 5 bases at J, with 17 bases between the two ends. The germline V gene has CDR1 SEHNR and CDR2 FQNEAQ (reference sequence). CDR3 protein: CASSSPGGGLTGELFF. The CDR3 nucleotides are TGTGCCAGCAGCTCCCCTGGGGGAGGATTGACCGGGGAGCTGTTTTTT.

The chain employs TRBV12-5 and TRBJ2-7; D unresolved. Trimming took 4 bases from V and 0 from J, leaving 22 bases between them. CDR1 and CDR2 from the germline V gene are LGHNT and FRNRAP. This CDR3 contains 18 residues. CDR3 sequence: CASGSRPLGRRPSYEQYF. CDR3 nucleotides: TGTGCTAGTGGTTCCCGCCCTCTGGGCAGGCGACCCTCCTACGAGCAGTACTTC.

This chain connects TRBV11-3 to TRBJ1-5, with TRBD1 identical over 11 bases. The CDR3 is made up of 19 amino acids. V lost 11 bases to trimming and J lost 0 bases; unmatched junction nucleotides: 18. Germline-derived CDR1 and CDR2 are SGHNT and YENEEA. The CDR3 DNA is TGTGCCGCGAGCCCTCGGGGGACAGGGGGATTTTATAGCAATCAGCCCCAGCATTTT. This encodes CAASPRGTGGFYSNQPQHF.

CDR3 sequence (DNA): TGTGCCAGCAGCCCGACAGGGCTACCCTATGGCTACACCTTC. Its translation is CASSPTGLPYGYTF. V and J are TRBV7-9 and TRBJ1-2; 7 bases map to TRBD1. Germline assignment: CDR1 SEHNR and CDR2 FQNEAQ (reference sequence). V dropped 5 bases and J dropped 4; count of bases not matched to a gene: 7. This CDR3 region has 14 residues.

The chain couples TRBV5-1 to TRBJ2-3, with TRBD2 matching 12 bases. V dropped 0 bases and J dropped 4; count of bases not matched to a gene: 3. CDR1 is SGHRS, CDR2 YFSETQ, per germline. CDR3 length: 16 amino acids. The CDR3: CASSLGTSGVADTQYF. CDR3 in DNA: TGCGCCAGCAGCTTGGGGACTAGCGGGGTTGCAGATACGCAGTATTTT.

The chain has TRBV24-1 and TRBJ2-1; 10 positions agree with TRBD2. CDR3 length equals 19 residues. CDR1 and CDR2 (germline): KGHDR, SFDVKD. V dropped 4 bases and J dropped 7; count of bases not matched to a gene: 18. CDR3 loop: CATSEFSLAGEIIGNEQFF. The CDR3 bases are TGTGCCACCAGTGAGTTTAGCCTAGCGGGAGAAATTATCGGTAATGAGCAGTTCTTC.

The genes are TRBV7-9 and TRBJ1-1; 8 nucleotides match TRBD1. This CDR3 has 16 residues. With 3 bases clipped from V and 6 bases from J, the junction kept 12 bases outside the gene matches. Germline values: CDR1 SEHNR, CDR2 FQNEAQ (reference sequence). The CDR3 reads CASSFLPQGARAEAFF. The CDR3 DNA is TGTGCCAGCAGCTTCTTACCCCAGGGGGCACGGGCTGAAGCTTTCTTT.

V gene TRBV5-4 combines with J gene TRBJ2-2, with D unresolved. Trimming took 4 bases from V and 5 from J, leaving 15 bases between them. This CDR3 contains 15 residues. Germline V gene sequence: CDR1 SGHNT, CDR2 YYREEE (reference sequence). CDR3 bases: TGTGCCAGCAGCGCCCAGCGCGGCCAGACCGGGGAGCTGTTTTTT. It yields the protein CASSAQRGQTGELFF.

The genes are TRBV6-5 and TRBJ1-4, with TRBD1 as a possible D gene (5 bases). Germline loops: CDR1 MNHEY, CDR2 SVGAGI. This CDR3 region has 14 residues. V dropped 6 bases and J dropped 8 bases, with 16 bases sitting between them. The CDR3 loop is CASSYGRVGEKLFF. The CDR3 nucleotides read TGTGCCAGCAGCTACGGCAGGGTAGGGGAAAAACTGTTTTTT.

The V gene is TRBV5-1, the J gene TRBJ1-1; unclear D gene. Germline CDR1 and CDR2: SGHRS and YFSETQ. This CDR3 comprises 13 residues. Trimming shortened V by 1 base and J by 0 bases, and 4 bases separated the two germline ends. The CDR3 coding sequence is TGCGCCAGCAGCTTGCCAATGAACACTGAAGCTTTCTTT. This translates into CASSLPMNTEAFF.

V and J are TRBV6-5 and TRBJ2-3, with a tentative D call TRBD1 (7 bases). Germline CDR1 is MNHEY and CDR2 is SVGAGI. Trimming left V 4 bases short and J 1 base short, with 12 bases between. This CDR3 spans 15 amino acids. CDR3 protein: CASSLRGTGTDTQYF. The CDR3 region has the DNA TGTGCCAGCAGTTTACGGGGGACAGGCACAGATACGCAGTATTTT.

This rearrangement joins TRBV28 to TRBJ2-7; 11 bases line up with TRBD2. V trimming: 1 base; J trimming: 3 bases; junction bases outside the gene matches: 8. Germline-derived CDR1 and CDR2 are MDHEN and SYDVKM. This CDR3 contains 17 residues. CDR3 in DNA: TGTGCCAGCAGTTTATTAGCGGGAGGGCCGGTGGGCTACGAGCAGTACTTC. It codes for CASSLLAGGPVGYEQYF.

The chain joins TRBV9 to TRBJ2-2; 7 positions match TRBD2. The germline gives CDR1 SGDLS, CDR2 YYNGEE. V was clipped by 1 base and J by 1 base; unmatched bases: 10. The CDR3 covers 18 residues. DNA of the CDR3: TGTGCCAGCAGCGTATCGGTCCGGGAGGCGGTGAACACCGGGGAGCTGTTTTTT. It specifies CASSVSVREAVNTGELFF.

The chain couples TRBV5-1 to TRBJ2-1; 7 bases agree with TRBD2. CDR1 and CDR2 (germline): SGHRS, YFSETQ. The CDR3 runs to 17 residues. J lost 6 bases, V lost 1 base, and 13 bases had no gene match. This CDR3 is CASSLLRETDLSNEQFF. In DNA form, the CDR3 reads TGCGCCAGCAGCTTGTTGCGGGAGACAGACCTCTCCAATGAGCAGTTCTTC.

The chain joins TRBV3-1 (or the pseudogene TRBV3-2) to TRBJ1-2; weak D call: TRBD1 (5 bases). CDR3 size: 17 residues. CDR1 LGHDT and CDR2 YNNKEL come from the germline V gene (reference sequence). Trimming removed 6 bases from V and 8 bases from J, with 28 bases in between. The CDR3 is CASSQGSNNRALRGYTF. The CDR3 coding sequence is TGTGCCAGCAGTCAGGGATCTAACAATAGGGCTCTTCGAGGCTACACCTTC.

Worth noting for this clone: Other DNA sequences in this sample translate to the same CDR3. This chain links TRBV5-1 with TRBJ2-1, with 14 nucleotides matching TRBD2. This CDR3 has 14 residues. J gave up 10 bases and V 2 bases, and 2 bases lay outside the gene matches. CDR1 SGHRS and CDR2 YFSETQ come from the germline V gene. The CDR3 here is CASSLGTSGREQFF. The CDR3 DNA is TGCGCCAGCAGCTTAGGGACTAGCGGGAGAGAGCAGTTCTTC.

The CDR3 region has the DNA TGTGCCAGCTCACCGGCTGATTGGCAGCCCCAGCATTTT. It encodes CASSPADWQPQHF. V is TRBV18 and J is TRBJ1-5, with no clear D. The germline V gene has CDR1 KGHSH and CDR2 LQKENI. V lost 3 bases and J lost 7, with 10 bases in between. The CDR3 extends over 13 amino acids.

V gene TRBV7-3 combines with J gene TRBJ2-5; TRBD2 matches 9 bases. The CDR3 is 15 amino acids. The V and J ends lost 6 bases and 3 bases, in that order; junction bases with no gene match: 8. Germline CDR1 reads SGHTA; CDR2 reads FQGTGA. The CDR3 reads CASSSLGLAEETQYF. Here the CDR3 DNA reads TGTGCCAGCAGTTCCCTGGGACTAGCTGAAGAGACCCAGTACTTC.

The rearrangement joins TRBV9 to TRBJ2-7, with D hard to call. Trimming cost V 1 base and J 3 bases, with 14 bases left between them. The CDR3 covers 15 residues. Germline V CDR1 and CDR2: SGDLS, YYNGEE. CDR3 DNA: TGTGCCAGCAGCGTATTATCGACAACAGTCTACGAGCAGTACTTC. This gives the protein CASSVLSTTVYEQYF.

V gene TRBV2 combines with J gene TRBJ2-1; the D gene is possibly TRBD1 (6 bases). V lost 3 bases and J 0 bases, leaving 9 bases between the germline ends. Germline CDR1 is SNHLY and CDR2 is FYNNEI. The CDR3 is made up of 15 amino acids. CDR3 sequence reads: CASSDTGSSYNEQFF. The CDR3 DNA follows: TGTGCCAGCAGTGACACAGGGAGCTCCTACAATGAGCAGTTCTTC.

The CDR3 DNA reads TGTGCCAGTAGTACGGGAGGGGGCCGCAATCAGCCCCAGCATTTT. It codes for CASSTGGGRNQPQHF. This chain joins TRBV19 and TRBJ1-5, with 7 bases that match TRBD1. Germline CDR1 LNHDA, CDR2 SQIVND (reference sequence). J was trimmed by 2 bases and V by 4 bases; bases with no gene match: 5. This CDR3 contains 15 residues. Full variable domain (remainder filled in from reference TRBV19 and TRBJ1-5): DGGITQSPKYLFRKEGQNVTLSCEQNLNHDAMYWYRQDPGQGLRLIYYSQIVNDFQKGDIAEGYSVSREKKESFPLTVTSAQKNPTAFYLCASSTGGGRNQPQHFGDGTRLSIL.

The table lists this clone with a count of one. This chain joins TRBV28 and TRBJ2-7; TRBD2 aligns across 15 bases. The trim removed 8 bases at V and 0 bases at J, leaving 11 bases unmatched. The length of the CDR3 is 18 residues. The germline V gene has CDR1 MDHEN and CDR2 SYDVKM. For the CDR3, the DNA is TGTGCCAGCGACGGGACTAGCGGGAGGAGGGGGCACTCCTACGAGCAGTACTTC. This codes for CASDGTSGRRGHSYEQYF. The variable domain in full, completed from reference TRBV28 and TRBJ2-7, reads DVKVTQSSRYLVKRTGEKVFLECVQDMDHENMFWYRQDPGLGLRLIYFSYDVKMKEKGDIPEGYSVSREKKERFSLILESASTNQTSMYLCASDGTSGRRGHSYEQYFGPGTRLTVT.

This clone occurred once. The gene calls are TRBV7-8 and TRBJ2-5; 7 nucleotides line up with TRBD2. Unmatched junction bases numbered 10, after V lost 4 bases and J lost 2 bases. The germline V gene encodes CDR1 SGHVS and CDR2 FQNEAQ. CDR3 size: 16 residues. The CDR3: CASSSTGSGPQETQYF. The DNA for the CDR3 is TGTGCCAGCAGCTCGACGGGTAGCGGGCCTCAAGAGACCCAGTACTTC. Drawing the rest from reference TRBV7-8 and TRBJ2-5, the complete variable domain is GAGVSQSPRYKVAKRGQDVALRCDPISGHVSLFWYQQALGQGPEFLTYFQNEAQLDKSGLPSDRFFAERPEGSVSTLKIQRTQQEDSAVYLCASSSTGSGPQETQYFGPGTRLLVL.

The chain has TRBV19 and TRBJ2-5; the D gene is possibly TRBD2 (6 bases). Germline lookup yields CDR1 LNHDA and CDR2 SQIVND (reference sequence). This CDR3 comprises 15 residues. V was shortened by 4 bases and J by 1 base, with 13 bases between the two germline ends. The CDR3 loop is CASSKGLAIQETQYF. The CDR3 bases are TGTGCCAGTAGTAAGGGGCTAGCGATCCAAGAGACCCAGTACTTC.

The DNA for the CDR3 is TGTGCCAGCAGTGAATTTCCGGCGGGACCAAACACCGGGGAGCTGTTTTTT. Its translation: CASSEFPAGPNTGELFF. This chain joins TRBV25-1 and TRBJ2-2; D possibly corresponds to TRBD2 (6 bases). The CDR3 sequence is 17 residues long. V was clipped by 1 base and J by 2 bases, with 14 bases between them. Germline CDR1 is MGHDK and CDR2 is SYGVNS.